The clone carrying this TCR beta chain was seen only once. The antigen is not known. This entry comes from a study of T cells in narcolepsy. The CDR3 is 18 residues long. In germline, CDR1 is SGHDN, CDR2 FVKESK. Trimming removed 1 base from V and 3 bases from J, with 19 bases in between. Broader study findings: In some patient and control memory CD4+ samples, autoreactive clones were absent.

TCRdb's copy holds only in-frame clones and misses some; the assay was immunoSEQ multiplex PCR. Of tens of thousands of clones in the sample, approximately 80% were seen once. This chain uses TRBV14 with TRBJ2-4, with D perhaps matching TRBD2 (5 bases). The TCR sequence derives from a human donor with narcolepsy. Sample: CD45RA- memory CD4+ T cells from PBMCs. CDR3 in amino acids: CASSQGGVWGLGKNIQYF. The CDR3 DNA sequence: TGTGCCAGCAGCCAAGGGGGAGTTTGGGGTTTGGGCAAAAACATTCAGTACTTC.